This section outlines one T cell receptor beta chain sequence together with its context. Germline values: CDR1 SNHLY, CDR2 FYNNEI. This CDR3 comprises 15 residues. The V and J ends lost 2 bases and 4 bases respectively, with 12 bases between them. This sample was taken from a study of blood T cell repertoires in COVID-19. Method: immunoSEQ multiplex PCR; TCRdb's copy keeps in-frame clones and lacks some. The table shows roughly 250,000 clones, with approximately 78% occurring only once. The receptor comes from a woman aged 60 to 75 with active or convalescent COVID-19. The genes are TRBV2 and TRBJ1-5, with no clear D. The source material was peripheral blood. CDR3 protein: CASSERLAGNQPQHF. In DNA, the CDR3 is TGTGCCAGCAGTGAAAGGTTAGCGGGTAATCAGCCCCAGCATTTT. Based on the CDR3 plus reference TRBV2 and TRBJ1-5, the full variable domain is EPEVTQTPSHQVTQMGQEVILRCVPISNHLYFYWYRQILGQKVEFLVSFYNNEISEKSEIFDDQFSVERPDGSNFTLKIRSTKLEDSAMYFCASSERLAGNQPQHFGDGTRLSIL.